This TCR beta chain was recorded in a study of shared clonotypes between healthy human individuals. The V gene lost 1 base and the J gene lost 7 bases, with 11 bases spanning the gap. Germline CDR1 reads LNHNV; CDR2 reads YYDKDF (reference sequence). The CDR3 loop spans 14 amino acids. Measured with immunoSEQ multiplex PCR; TCRdb has only the in-frame clones, and not every one. The sample has millions of clones, approximately 93% seen once. The genes are TRBV15 and TRBJ2-1; maybe TRBD1 (6 bases). This receptor was identified in a young man in good health. Some clones in this sample may be carry-over from other donors' samples. The sequencing sample was made of naive CD4+ T cells from PBMCs. Sample subset: CD45RA+ positively selected. The CDR3 bases are TGTGCCACCAGCAGAGGAATAGACAGGAATGAGCAGTTCTTC. Translated, it gives CATSRGIDRNEQFF.